Below are 23 T cell receptor beta chains sequenced from a single sample in a study (dated by TCRdb to the mid-2010s). Library generation was performed with 5' RACE. Sequenced using an Illumina MiSeq. The public reads were reanalyzed by TCRdb: fastp trimming at Q25, MiXCR alignment, in-frame beta chains only. For every CDR3 protein sequence, its rows merge into one entry that carries the most common genes and DNA. The sample table shows roughly 11,000 distinct CDR3 sequences, and around 49% are seen once. The top ten clonotypes cover around 12% of the sample. The specimen was tumor-infiltrating naive CD4+ T cells sorted from the breast tumor. The sample's cell subset or site, from its label and the paper: naive CD4+ T cells, CD4+CD45RA+CD25-. The origin of the receptors is a female donor with breast cancer.

This rearrangement joins TRBV20-1 to TRBJ2-5, with D possibly being TRBD2 (5 bases). Germline values: CDR1 DFQATT, CDR2 SNEGSKA (reference sequence). The CDR3 has 14 residues. This CDR3 reads CSPILDHTEETQYF. CDR3 DNA: TGCAGCCCCATACTAGATCATACTGAAGAGACCCAGTACTTC.

The chain joins TRBV12-3 or TRBV12-4 to TRBJ1-2, with D hard to call. Trimming removed 5 bases from V and 5 bases from J, with 18 bases in between. This CDR3 has 15 amino acids. The CDR3 reads CASSPDTVGGYGYTF. DNA for the CDR3: TGTGCCAGCAGTCCCGACACCGTGGGAGGGTATGGCTACACCTTC.

This clonotype came up a few times. The gene calls are TRBV6-6 and TRBJ1-2, with 8 bases matching TRBD1. The CDR3 length is 16 residues. With V trimmed by 0 bases and J by 8 bases, 11 bases remained unmatched. The V gene's germline CDR1 is MNHNY and CDR2 SVGAGI (reference sequence). CDR3 region: CASSYSSPGTGFGYTF. The CDR3 nucleotides are TGTGCCAGCAGTTACTCATCCCCCGGGACAGGTTTCGGCTACACCTTC.

This clonotype has more than one count but fewer than ten. This chain connects TRBV12-3 or TRBV12-4 to TRBJ2-5; 11 bases map to TRBD2. The CDR3 loop spans 14 amino acids. After removal of 5 bases from V and 4 bases from J, the junction contained 3 bases not matched to a gene. CDR3 DNA: TGTGCCAGCAGTCCGGGGACTAGCGGAGAGACCCAGTACTTC. Translation: CASSPGTSGETQYF.

This clonotype was seen only a few times. The chain links TRBV12-3 or TRBV12-4 to TRBJ2-1; TRBD1 matches at 11 bases. The trim removed 2 bases at V and 5 bases at J, leaving 8 bases unmatched. This CDR3 is 17 amino acids long. This CDR3 reads CASSLLSGTGGNNEQFF. Written as DNA, the CDR3 is TGTGCCAGCAGTTTATTGTCTGGGACAGGGGGAAACAATGAGCAGTTCTTC.

This clonotype turned up a few times. The chain is built from TRBV20-1 and TRBJ2-3; 13 nucleotides align to TRBD2. Trimming removed 1 base from V and 4 bases from J; junction bases left unmatched: 8. Germline V CDR1 and CDR2: DFQATT, SNEGSKA (reference sequence). This CDR3 is built from 17 residues. CDR3: CSARALGLAGDADTQYF. The CDR3 DNA reads as TGCAGTGCTAGAGCTCTCGGACTAGCGGGAGACGCAGATACGCAGTATTTT.

Worth noting for this clonotype: The junction does not match germline at one end; this may be a read error. The chain couples TRBV4-2 to TRBJ2-1; D unclear. Germline lookup yields CDR1 LGHNA and CDR2 YNFKEQ. The CDR3 covers 14 residues. CDR3: CASSQSAGNNEQFF. CDR3 DNA: TGCGCCAGCAGCCAAAGTGCTGGCAACAATGAGCAGTTCTTC.

The chain couples TRBV7-9 to TRBJ1-5; D might be TRBD1 (6 bases). V lost 8 bases and J 7 bases, leaving 15 bases between the germline ends. Per germline, CDR1 SEHNR and CDR2 FQNEAQ (reference sequence). There are 13 residues in the CDR3. CDR3 loop: CASGQGSGQPQHF. For the CDR3, the DNA is TGTGCCAGCGGGCAGGGGTCAGGCCAGCCCCAGCATTTT.

This clonotype was recorded a few times. This CDR3 is CASSLTIKSYNEQFF. The CDR3 nucleotides are TGTGCCAGCAGCTTAACAATTAAATCCTACAATGAGCAGTTCTTC. The J gene is TRBJ2-1, the V gene TRBV7-3; D remains unclear. The CDR3 is 15 residues long. The V end lost 0 bases, the J end lost 1 base, and 7 bases lay between the germline ends. CDR1 and CDR2 from the germline V gene are SGHTA and FQGTGA.

The chain uses TRBV10-3 and TRBJ2-1; D may be TRBD2 (5 bases). This CDR3 spans 16 amino acids. The V gene lost 4 bases and the J gene lost 6 bases, with 19 bases spanning the gap. CDR1 is ENHRY, CDR2 SYGVKD, per germline. The CDR3 DNA is TGTGCCATCAGTGGACGGAATGGACTCTCCACCAATGAGCAGTTCTTC. This gives the protein CAISGRNGLSTNEQFF.

The chain employs TRBV20-1 and TRBJ2-1; D uncertain. V gave up 6 bases and J gave up 3 bases, with 15 bases separating them. The CDR3 has 14 residues. CDR1 DFQATT and CDR2 SNEGSKA come from the germline V gene (reference sequence). The CDR3 loop reads CSAESVGYYNEQFF. In DNA form, the CDR3 reads TGCAGTGCAGAATCAGTAGGCTACTACAATGAGCAGTTCTTC.

This chain joins TRBV4-3 and TRBJ1-4, with no clear D. The CDR3 covers 15 residues. V gave up 0 bases and J gave up 5 bases, with 10 bases separating them. Germline V CDR1 and CDR2: LGHNA, YSLEER. CDR3 region: CASSQEPLRNEKLFF. CDR3 sequence (DNA): TGCGCCAGCAGCCAAGAACCGTTGAGAAATGAAAAACTGTTTTTT.

The chain is built from TRBV2 and TRBJ2-1; 12 bases are shared with TRBD2. V lost 7 bases and J lost 8; bases outside the gene matches: 9. CDR3 length: 15 amino acids. CDR1 and CDR2 from the germline V gene are SNHLY and FYNNEI. The CDR3 spells CASMFASGREYEQFF. CDR3 coding DNA: TGTGCCAGCATGTTTGCTAGCGGGAGGGAATATGAGCAGTTCTTC.

V gene TRBV20-1 combines with J gene TRBJ2-1; 10 bases are shared with TRBD2. Germline assignment: CDR1 DFQATT and CDR2 SNEGSKA (reference sequence). The CDR3 has 14 residues. V shed 6 bases and J 7 bases; nucleotides not matched to a gene: 9. CDR3 sequence (DNA): TGCAGTGCAATAAAAGCGGGAGGGGGGAATGAGCAGTTCTTC. As protein: CSAIKAGGGNEQFF.

The CDR3 spells CSASGRRNNEQFF. CDR3 bases: TGCAGCGCTAGCGGGAGGAGGAACAATGAGCAGTTCTTC. The chain uses TRBV29-1 and TRBJ2-1; 11 bases map to TRBD2. With 7 bases clipped from V and 5 bases from J, the junction kept 4 bases outside the gene matches. CDR1 is SQVTM, CDR2 ANQGSEA, per germline. This CDR3 contains 13 residues.

The table lists this clonotype with a few counts. The V gene is TRBV7-2, the J gene TRBJ1-2; TRBD1 aligns across 7 bases. The CDR3 is 13 amino acids. Trimming at V came to 5 bases and at J to 5 bases, leaving 5 bases not matched to a gene. Per germline, CDR1 SGHTA and CDR2 FQGNSA. The DNA of the CDR3 is TGTGCCAGCAGCGCGACAGGGATTTATGGCTACACCTTC. Amino acid sequence: CASSATGIYGYTF.

The chain is built from TRBV7-3 and TRBJ1-1; the match to TRBD1 covers 8 bases. The germline CDR1 and CDR2 sequences are SGHTA and FQGTGA. The junction had 6 bases not matched to a gene; V was cut back by 5 bases and J by 1 base. The CDR3 contains 15 residues. CDR3 sequence (DNA): TGTGCCAGCAGCAAAACAGGGGGTCGGAACACTGAAGCTTTCTTT. Translation gives CASSKTGGRNTEAFF.

This clonotype was detected a few times. The chain employs TRBV5-1 and TRBJ2-1; tentatively, D is TRBD2 (6 bases). Germline values: CDR1 SGHRS, CDR2 YFSETQ. Trimming took 0 bases from V and 3 from J, leaving 13 bases between them. The CDR3 has 16 residues. The CDR3 coding sequence is TGCGCCAGCAGCTTGGAGACGGGAGAAAACTACAATGAGCAGTTCTTC. It encodes CASSLETGENYNEQFF.

This clonotype was counted a single time. This chain uses TRBV6-1 with TRBJ1-1, with 9 bases aligning to TRBD1. CDR3 length: 14 residues. Germline V lookup: CDR1 MNHNS, CDR2 SASEGT. The junction had 6 bases not matched to a gene; V was cut back by 6 bases and J by 4 bases. The CDR3, as DNA: TGTGCCAGCAGGGACAGGGGAGGGGGCACTGAAGCTTTCTTT. Translating it yields CASRDRGGGTEAFF.

This chain uses TRBV7-2 with TRBJ2-1, with 9 bases aligning to TRBD1. The length of the CDR3 is 14 residues. V was pared by 4 bases and J by 6 bases, with 4 bases of the junction left unmatched. The germline V gene has CDR1 SGHTA and CDR2 FQGNSA. The CDR3 loop is CASSYWTGVNEQFF. Written as DNA, the CDR3 is TGTGCCAGCAGCTACTGGACAGGGGTCAATGAGCAGTTCTTC.

This chain's CDR3 is CASRYGAGASDTQYF. In DNA form, the CDR3 reads TGCGCCAGCAGATACGGAGCGGGAGCGTCAGATACGCAGTATTTT. The chain recombines TRBV5-1 with TRBJ2-3; the match to TRBD2 covers 8 bases. The CDR3 runs 15 residues. Per the germline V gene, CDR1 is SGHRS and CDR2 is YFSETQ. Losses at the gene ends were 5 bases for V and 4 bases for J; bases not matched to a gene: 9.

The chain links TRBV7-9 to TRBJ2-1; D call uncertain. Trimming stripped 1 base from V and 6 bases from J, with 4 bases between. Germline V gene sequence: CDR1 SEHNR, CDR2 FQNEAQ (reference sequence). The CDR3 runs to 12 residues. The CDR3 nucleotides are TGTGCCAGCAGCTTAGTCATCAATGAGCAGTTCTTC. This sequence encodes CASSLVINEQFF.

The chain joins TRBV27 to TRBJ2-3; 11 bases align to TRBD1. Germline CDR1 is MNHEY and CDR2 is SMNVEV (reference sequence). The CDR3 runs 16 residues. V dropped 7 bases and J dropped 7; count of bases not matched to a gene: 13. The CDR3, as DNA: TGTGCCAGCAAAACGACCGGGACAGGGGGTCGGTATACGCAGTATTTT. It encodes CASKTTGTGGRYTQYF.